These 9 T cell receptor beta chains were all obtained from the same sample, sequenced in a study of shared clonotypes between healthy human individuals. Sequenced by immunoSEQ multiplex PCR; TCRdb stores in-frame clones only, minus some. The repertoire includes just over 2,000,000 clones, over 85% of them detected once, and 0.13% sits in the top ten. The sequenced material came from naive CD4+ T cells sorted from blood. This sample's subset: CD45RA+ positively selected. Source of these receptors: a man aged 18 to 30 in good health.

The genes are TRBV28 and TRBJ1-2, with D possibly matching TRBD1 (6 bases). CDR1 MDHEN and CDR2 SYDVKM come from the germline V gene. The ends were cut back, 7 bases at V and 2 bases at J, with 20 bases in the middle. The CDR3 contains 16 residues. The CDR3 here is CASTLLVQGRNYGYTF. DNA for the CDR3: TGTGCCAGCACCCTCCTGGTGCAGGGGCGAAACTATGGCTACACCTTC.

The chain employs TRBV2 and TRBJ2-1, with TRBD2 matching over 9 bases. The CDR3 is 14 amino acids. Per the germline V gene, CDR1 is SNHLY and CDR2 is FYNNEI. V was pared by 4 bases and J by 9 bases, with 7 bases of the junction left unmatched. DNA for the CDR3: TGTGCCAGCAGTGGACTAGCGGCAGCCAGTGAGCAGTTCTTC. It specifies CASSGLAAASEQFF.

Concerning this clone: The sample has other DNA sequences that encode this CDR3 too. The chain is built from TRBV5-1 and TRBJ2-7; 9 positions match TRBD2. Germline CDR1 and CDR2: SGHRS and YFSETQ. CDR3 length: 14 amino acids. J was trimmed by 6 bases and V by 1 base; bases with no gene match: 5. The CDR3 nucleotides read TGCGCCAGCAGCTTGCTAGCGGGACCTGGCGAGCAGTACTTC. Amino acid sequence: CASSLLAGPGEQYF.

The V call is TRBV6-5, the J call TRBJ2-3, with 10 bases matching TRBD2. Germline V gene sequence: CDR1 MNHEY, CDR2 SVGAGI. The CDR3 has 15 amino acids. Trimming cost V 6 bases and J 6 bases; bases outside gene matches: 9. The DNA for the CDR3 is TGTGCCAGCAGGTCCGGGACTAGCGCCTCGGATACGCAGTATTTT. Translation: CASRSGTSASDTQYF.

A word on this clone: A much larger clone sits a single nucleotide away, making a read error possible. The same CDR3 can be traced to other DNA sequences in this sample. The V and J genes are TRBV6-1 and TRBJ2-6; no clear D. This CDR3 spans 13 amino acids. V gave up 6 bases and J gave up 0 bases, with 3 bases separating them. Germline CDR1 reads MNHNS; CDR2 reads SASEGT. CDR3 in amino acids: CASSYSGANVLTF. The DNA for the CDR3 is TGTGCCAGCAGCTACTCTGGGGCCAACGTCCTGACTTTC.

The genes are TRBV18 and TRBJ2-7; maybe TRBD1 (5 bases). From germline, CDR1 is KGHSH and CDR2 LQKENI. Trimming took 3 bases from V and 2 from J, leaving 14 bases between them. The CDR3 totals 15 residues. For the CDR3, the DNA is TGTGCCAGCTCACCCAGGGTCCTCAATCCCTACGAGCAGTACTTC. As protein: CASSPRVLNPYEQYF.

The gene calls are TRBV27 and TRBJ2-5, with D tentatively TRBD1 (6 bases). CDR1 is MNHEY and CDR2 is SMNVEV in the germline V gene (reference sequence). The V gene lost 4 bases and the J gene lost 5 bases, with 20 bases spanning the gap. The CDR3 loop spans 16 amino acids. CDR3 DNA sequence: TGTGCCAGCAGTTCTCCGCGGCAGGGGTTAGGTGAGACCCAGTACTTC. Encoded protein: CASSSPRQGLGETQYF.

The CDR3 region is CASSLRPSGNRNEQFF. CDR3 sequence (DNA): TGTGCCAGCAGCTTACGGCCTAGCGGTAATCGGAATGAGCAGTTCTTC. The chain recombines TRBV7-8 with TRBJ2-1; 7 nucleotides match TRBD2. The trim removed 2 bases at V and 7 bases at J, leaving 11 bases unmatched. The CDR3 runs 16 residues. Germline V gene data show CDR1 as SGHVS and CDR2 as FQNEAQ.

Worth noting for this clone: Other DNA sequences in the sample encode the same CDR3. The rearrangement uses TRBV5-4 and TRBJ2-1; no reliable D call. The germline V gene has CDR1 SGHNT and CDR2 YYREEE (reference sequence). V lost 0 bases to trimming and J lost 4 bases, with 8 bases between them. The CDR3 contains 14 residues. The CDR3 DNA reads TGTGCCAGCAGCTTGGTAGGGTCATACAATGAGCAGTTCTTC. Translation gives CASSLVGSYNEQFF.